The text below deals with one T cell receptor (beta chain). No antigen is known for it. The data were taken from a study of CD8 T cells in Susac syndrome. The overall study: Within the sequenced group of Susac syndrome patients, roughly 6 showed active disease and roughly eight were in remission. Susac syndrome patients were untreated, on corticosteroids with some adding intravenous immunoglobulin, or on intravenous immunoglobulin only. General study findings and limits: The study acknowledged a relatively small number of individuals in its TCR sequencing and HLA analysis.

TEMRA cells were enriched by FACS, while CD8+ and CD4+ T cells were obtained through a negative isolation that was performed magnetically. CDR1 and CDR2 (germline): SGHTA, FQGNSA. This CDR3 spans 15 amino acids. The ends lost 6 bases at V and 3 bases at J; junction bases unmatched: 6. Reverse transcription of roughly 0.5 to 1 ug RNA was performed with random hexamers. TCRdb re-called the immunoSEQ multiplex PCR reads through MiXCR, storing one row per CDR3 protein. The profile shows more than 150,000 distinct CDR3 sequences, 95% to 97% of them singletons. The receptor comes from a human donor with Susac syndrome. Sequenced input: CD4+ T cells from PBMCs. This rearrangement joins TRBV7-2 to TRBJ2-5, with 11 bases matching TRBD1. This chain's CDR3 is CASRFGQGAEETQYF. CDR3 nucleotide sequence: TGTGCCAGCAGATTCGGACAGGGGGCAGAAGAGACCCAGTACTTC.